This T cell receptor beta chain was recovered during a study of OX40 agonist ivuxolimab in advanced cancers. For the study at large: An agonistic anti-OX40 (CD134) antibody, ivuxolimab, was used to treat the patients.

Some clones are missing from TCRdb's copy, which holds only in-frame ones; the method was immunoSEQ multiplex PCR. Of about 64,000 clones in the sample, around 93% were seen once. This clone showed up just once. Trimming cost V 4 bases and J 4 bases; bases outside gene matches: 8. Per the germline V gene, CDR1 is MNHEY and CDR2 is SMNVEV (reference sequence). CDR3 size: 16 residues. Sequencing used CD4+ or CD8+ T cells sorted from blood, obtained in a trial of the OX40 agonist ivuxolimab. The source is an adult with an advanced solid tumor such as melanoma, head and neck, liver or kidney cancer. The chain links TRBV27 to TRBJ1-5, with TRBD1 identical over 9 bases. CDR3 sequence (DNA): TGTGCCAGCAGTTCTCGACAGGGGGAAGGGAATCAGCCCCAGCATTTT. Protein sequence: CASSSRQGEGNQPQHF.